Below, one T cell receptor beta chain is given with its context. This clone was seen just once. No cognate antigen has been identified for it. Base qualities are missing; no much larger clone stands one base away. The method behind the library was the immunoSEQ multiplex PCR assay. To provide template for TCR sequencing, every sample had RNA extracted and reverse transcribed into cDNA. SuperScript III was used to make first-strand cDNA, primed with a 2:1 mix of oligo-dT and random hexamers. Amplification bias was assessed with a synthetic immune receptor repertoire, and residual bias was removed computationally. The study's processing was this. Raw reads were preprocessed to remove errors, and CDR3 was defined by IMGT conventions from the conserved cysteine to phenylalanine. To get clonality, Shannon entropy was normalized by log2 of the number of productive unique TCRs and the result was subtracted from 1. Whether scalp clones were CD4 or CD8 was inferred by matching scalp TCRbeta sequences against CD4 and CD8 repertoires sorted from blood. TCRdb limited this immuneACCESS table to in-frame rearrangements with V and J called. A share of clones is missing; checked studies link under half to unresolved V genes, and the rest is unexplained. V and J calls and clone size are copied from that table; D and trimming were computed from the DNA. Across this sample there are about 140,000 clones, with around 86% seen only once. Of the sample, 13% falls within the top ten clones.

This entry belongs to a study of CD8+ T cells in alopecia areata (dated 2018 in TCRdb). The study in broad terms: Treated patients were enrolled in an open-label pilot trial of oral tofacitinib, 5 to 10 mg twice daily, for moderate-to-severe alopecia areata. Biopsies were taken from tofacitinib-treated patients at baseline and again at 4 and 24 weeks into treatment, and several of those patients also had a later scalp biopsy. Scalp tissue and sorted CD4+ and CD8+ peripheral blood T cells from patchy and totalis/universalis alopecia areata patients and from healthy controls were covered by human TCRbeta sequencing. Patients received tofacitinib for 6 to 18 months and were then followed off drug for 6 months to check for delayed response and recurrence. The study used high-throughput TCRbeta sequencing to examine T cell clonal expansion in alopecia areata, in both the C3H/HeJ mouse model and human patients. RNA was obtained with the PAXgene miRNA kit for fixed scalp, the miRNeasy kit for PBMCs, and the RNeasy kit for mouse skin. Clonality in the scalp was compared among normal scalp (n=4), patchy alopecia areata scalp (n=8), and alopecia totalis/universalis scalp (n=8). In treated patients, disease severity was measured using the SALT score, which gives the percentage of scalp surface area affected. TCRbeta CDR3 regions were amplified by immunoSEQ multiplex PCR with 35 Vbeta forward and 13 Jbeta reverse primers. Broad study findings and their caveats: During tofacitinib treatment, many expanded lesional clones stuck around in both scalp and blood, and this persistence may partly explain why relapse happens after treatment is stopped. TCR sequences shared between patients were less clear than in mice, possibly partly because of HLA diversity in the patient population. Tofacitinib significantly lowered scalp clonality and the number of expanded CD8+ clones among the top 100 scalp clones. Unlike mouse skin, which is dominated by gammadelta T cells, normal human skin has resident alphabeta T cells that are also sequenced, and this complicates analysis of the scalp TCR repertoire. The treated cohort was small, with a single nonresponder, so links between baseline CD8+ expansion and response need larger studies. Compared with normal scalp, lesional scalp had higher clonality and more expanded CD8+ clones, particularly in alopecia totalis/universalis, a pattern that suggests antigenic drive.

From its cysteine to its phenylalanine, the CDR3 spans 13 amino acids. Of all the DNA, just the CDR3 is kept, 39 bases in frame from base 1. Trimming leaves V shorter by 8 bases and J shorter by 1 base, with the junction holding 4 bases beyond the gene matches. Per the germline V gene, SQVTM is the CDR1 and ANQGSEA is the CDR2. The time point label, read with the paper, signifies: around 4 weeks on oral tofacitinib. The treatment or condition label here, explained by the study, means: oral pan-JAK inhibitor, 5-10 mg twice daily. Lesional scalp punch biopsies and peripheral blood were obtained from alopecia areata patients. PBMCs were isolated by density centrifugation and stained for CD3, CD4 and CD8, after which CD4+ and CD8+ T cells were sorted on a FACSAria.

The starting material was CD8+ T cells sorted from blood, obtained at week 4, from a patient treated with tofacitinib. The TCR originated in a human donor with alopecia areata. This chain joins TRBV29-1 to TRBJ2-2; 7 of the junction bases match TRBD1. CDR3 region: CSFRDRNTGELFF. The DNA sequence is as follows: TGCAGCTTCCGGGACAGGAACACCGGGGAGCTGTTTTTT.